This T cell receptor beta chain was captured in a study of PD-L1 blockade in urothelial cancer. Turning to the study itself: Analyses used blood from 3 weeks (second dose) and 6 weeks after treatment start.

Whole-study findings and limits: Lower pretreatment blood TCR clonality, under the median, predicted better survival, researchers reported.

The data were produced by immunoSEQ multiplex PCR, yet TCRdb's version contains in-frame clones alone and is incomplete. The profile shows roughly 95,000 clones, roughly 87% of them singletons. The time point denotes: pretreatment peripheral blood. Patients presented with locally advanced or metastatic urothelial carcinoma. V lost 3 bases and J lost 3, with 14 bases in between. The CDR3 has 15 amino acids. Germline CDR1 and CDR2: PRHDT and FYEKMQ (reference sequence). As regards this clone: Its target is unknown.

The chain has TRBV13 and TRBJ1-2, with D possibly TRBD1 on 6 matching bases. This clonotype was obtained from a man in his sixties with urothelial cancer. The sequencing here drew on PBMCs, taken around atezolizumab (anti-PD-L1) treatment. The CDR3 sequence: CASSFVGGGDYGYTF. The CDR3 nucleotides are TGTGCCAGCAGCTTCGTGGGGGGGGGCGACTATGGCTACACCTTC.